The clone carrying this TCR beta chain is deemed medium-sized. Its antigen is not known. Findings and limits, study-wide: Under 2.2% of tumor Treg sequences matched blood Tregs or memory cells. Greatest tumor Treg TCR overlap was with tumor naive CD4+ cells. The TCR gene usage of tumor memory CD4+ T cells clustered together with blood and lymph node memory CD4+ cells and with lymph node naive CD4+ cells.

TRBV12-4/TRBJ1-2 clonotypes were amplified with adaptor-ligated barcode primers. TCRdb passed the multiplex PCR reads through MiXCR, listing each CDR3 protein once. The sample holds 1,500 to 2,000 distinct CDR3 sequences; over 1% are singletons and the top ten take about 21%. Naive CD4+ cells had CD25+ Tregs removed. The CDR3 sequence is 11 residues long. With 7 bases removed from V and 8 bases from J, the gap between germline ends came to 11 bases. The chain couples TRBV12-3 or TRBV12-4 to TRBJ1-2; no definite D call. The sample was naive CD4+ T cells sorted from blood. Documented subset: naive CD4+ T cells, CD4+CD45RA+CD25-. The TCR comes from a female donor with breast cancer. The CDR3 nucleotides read TGTGCCAGCAAACTTCTGGGCGGCTACACCTTC. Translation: CASKLLGGYTF.